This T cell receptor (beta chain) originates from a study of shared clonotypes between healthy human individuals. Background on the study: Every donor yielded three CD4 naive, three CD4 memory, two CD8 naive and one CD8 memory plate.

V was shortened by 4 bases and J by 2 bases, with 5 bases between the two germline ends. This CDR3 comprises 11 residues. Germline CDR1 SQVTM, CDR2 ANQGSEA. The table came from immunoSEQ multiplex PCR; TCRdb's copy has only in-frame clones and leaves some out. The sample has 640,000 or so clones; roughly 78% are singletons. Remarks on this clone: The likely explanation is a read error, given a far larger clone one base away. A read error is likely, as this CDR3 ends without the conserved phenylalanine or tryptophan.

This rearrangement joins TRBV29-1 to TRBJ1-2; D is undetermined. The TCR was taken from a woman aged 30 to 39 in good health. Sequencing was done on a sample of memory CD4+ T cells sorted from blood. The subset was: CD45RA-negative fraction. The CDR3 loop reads CSVGSNYGYTL. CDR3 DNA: TGCAGCGTTGGGAGCAACTATGGCTACACCCTC.